The T cell receptor (beta chain) described here comes from a study of blood T cell repertoires in COVID-19. Study context: PBMCs, B-cell-depleted T cells, or T cells were the source of the cDNA or gDNA that made up the material.

In the original processing: Reference gene primer amplification gave nucleated cell count estimates. TCRdb keeps only in-frame clones here, not all; method: immunoSEQ multiplex PCR. V and J calls and clone size are copied from that table; D and trimming were computed from the DNA. The repertoire includes tens of thousands of clones, over 70% of them detected once, and about 15% sits in the top ten. The germline CDR1 and CDR2 sequences are LGHDT and YNNKEL (reference sequence). The ends lost 0 bases at V and 8 bases at J; junction bases unmatched: 3. This CDR3 region has 13 residues. The sequence was collected from an elderly man with active or convalescent COVID-19. The chain links TRBV3-1 (or the pseudogene TRBV3-2) to TRBJ1-2; 7 nucleotides agree with TRBD1. Sequenced input: peripheral blood. Written as DNA, the CDR3 is TGTGCCAGCAGCCAAGACGACAGGGAAGGCTACACCTTC. Protein sequence: CASSQDDREGYTF.